This is a list of T cell receptor beta chains from one sample in a study of control samples from healthy donors and cancer patients. TCRdb keeps only in-frame clones here, not all; method: immunoSEQ multiplex PCR. This sample carries about 140,000 clones, roughly 92% of them seen once, and the ten largest clones take over 9%. The sequenced sample was blood. Receptors were obtained from a man aged 25-40 years in good health. CDR3s include the opening cysteine and the closing phenylalanine or tryptophan. The D gene is left open where the match is weak.

CDR3: CATSPAGEGYNEQFF
V: TRBV15
D: TRBD2

CDR3: CASTLWKRTGAGYTF
V: TRBV28
D: TRBD1

CDR3: CASKGQGSEQYF
V: TRBV12-3/TRBV12-4
D: TRBD1

CDR3: CASRTPSGTEAFF
V: TRBV6-5
D: .

CDR3: CAVMSSGTVNYEQYF
V: TRBV27
D: TRBD1

CDR3: CASRPELNTEAFF
V: TRBV28
D: .

CDR3: CASSARLAGDNEQFF
V: TRBV9
D: .

CDR3: CASSYSMGDQPQHF
V: TRBV6-5
D: .

CDR3: CASRTPNDRNTIYF
V: TRBV28
D: .

CDR3: CASSDGTGILSNQPQHF
V: TRBV2
D: TRBD1

CDR3: CASSVGLAGVAETQYF
V: TRBV19
D: TRBD2

CDR3: CASRDSTSYEQYF
V: TRBV6-5
D: .

CDR3: CASSLFPGQAYEQYF
V: TRBV27
D: .

CDR3: CAWSVRQGNTEAFF
V: TRBV30
D: .

CDR3: CASSYTGTGVEKLFF
V: TRBV6-5
D: TRBD1

CDR3: CASSVVPDMNTEAFF
V: TRBV9
D: .